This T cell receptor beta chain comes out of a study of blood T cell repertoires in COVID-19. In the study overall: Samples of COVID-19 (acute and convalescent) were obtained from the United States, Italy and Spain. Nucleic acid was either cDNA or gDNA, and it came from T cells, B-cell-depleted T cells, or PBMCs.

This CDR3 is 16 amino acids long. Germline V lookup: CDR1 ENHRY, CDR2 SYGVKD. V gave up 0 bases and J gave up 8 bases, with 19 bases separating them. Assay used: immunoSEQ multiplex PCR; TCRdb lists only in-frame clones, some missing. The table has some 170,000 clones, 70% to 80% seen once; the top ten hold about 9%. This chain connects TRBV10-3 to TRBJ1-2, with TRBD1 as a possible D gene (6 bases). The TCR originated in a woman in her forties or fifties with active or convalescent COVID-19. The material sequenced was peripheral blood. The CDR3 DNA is TGTGCCATCAGTGAGTCTGAAAAAACCGAGGGACACGGCTACACCTTC. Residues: CAISESEKTEGHGYTF.